This note documents a single TCR beta chain sequence. Its cognate antigen is unknown. TCRdb keeps only in-frame clones here, not all; method: immunoSEQ multiplex PCR. The sample holds roughly 16,000 clones, about 89% seen once. V gave up 2 bases and J gave up 1 base, with 8 bases separating them. CDR1 and CDR2 from the germline V gene are MNHNS and SASEGT. This CDR3 is 14 amino acids long. The data originate from a study of T cells in localized non-small cell lung cancer. Study-wide results and limits: Adjacent uninvolved lung had the highest clonality, suggesting focused antigen responses. Of the top 100 tumor clones, median around 50 were in adjacent lung, approximately 28 among its top 100. Longer overall survival was linked to higher blood T cell density.

This specimen was peripheral blood, taken before any cancer treatment. The TCR was taken from a male donor older than 55 with stage II squamous cell lung carcinoma. This chain connects TRBV6-1 to TRBJ2-5; D remains unclear. CDR3 residues: CASSERTVQETQYF. CDR3 nucleotide sequence: TGTGCCAGCAGTGAAAGAACGGTCCAAGAGACCCAGTACTTC.